The clone carrying this TCR beta chain was found a few times. This sample was included in a study of blood T cells in healthy people across ages. Trimming took 4 bases from V and 0 from J, leaving 19 bases between them. The CDR3 covers 18 residues. Germline values: CDR1 LGHNA, CDR2 YNFKEQ. For the second PCR, which ran for about 6 to 11 cycles, a sample-barcoded 5' primer and a J-beta primer mix were used. TCRdb processed the 5' RACE reads anew with MiXCR; each CDR3 protein has one entry. The sample consists of around 970,000 distinct CDR3 sequences, roughly 51% of them appearing once. The receptor was isolated from a woman in her fifties or sixties in good health. This chain uses TRBV4-2 with TRBJ2-4; D is ambiguous. Sequences were obtained from blood. The CDR3 loop reads CASSLTSRPIIAKNIQYF. CDR3 DNA sequence: TGTGCCAGCAGCCTCACATCTCGGCCCATAATAGCCAAAAACATTCAGTACTTC.